Sequencing of this T cell receptor beta chain was carried out in a study of Tregs in tolerant kidney transplant recipients. Libraries were prepared by immunoSEQ multiplex PCR; TCRdb keeps only in-frame clonotypes and omits some of them. The sample yields around 48,000 clones, of which the top ten take up roughly 0.89%. The CDR3 extends over 15 amino acids. Trimming shortened V by 5 bases and J by 3 bases, and 14 bases separated the two germline ends. CDR1 SGHTA and CDR2 FQGNSA come from the germline V gene. For this clone: Read sequence stops 3 residues before the CDR3 end, and the germline J gene provides the missing end.

The sequencing used CD4+ T cells from blood, collected before the transplant. V gene TRBV7-2 combines with J gene TRBJ1-3; D possibly corresponds to TRBD1 (5 bases). The TCR was taken from a human donor who received a combined kidney and bone marrow transplant. The DNA read from the CDR3 is TGTGCCAGCAGCCCCCAGGGAGGACATGGAAACACC. Translation: CASSPQGGHGNT. The whole CDR3 reads CASSPQGGHGNTIYF.